One sample yielded the 9 T cell receptor beta chains listed below, sequenced in a study of T cell changes during pregnancy in multiple sclerosis. Measured with immunoSEQ multiplex PCR; TCRdb has only the in-frame clones, and not every one. The sample lists 40,000 to 50,000 clones, around 94% occurring once. The specimen was CD4+ T cells from peripheral blood mononuclear cells, collected in the first trimester of pregnancy. These receptors came from a female donor with multiple sclerosis, enrolled in a pregnancy study.

V is TRBV6-5 and J is TRBJ2-5; D is perhaps TRBD1 (7 bases). CDR3 length: 13 residues. CDR1 MNHEY and CDR2 SVGAGI come from the germline V gene. V gave up 5 bases and J gave up 5 bases, with 12 bases separating them. CDR3 amino acids: CASSETGRETQYF. CDR3 DNA: TGTGCCAGCAGTGAGACAGGGAGGGAGACCCAGTACTTC.

The CDR3 sequence is CASSVASLGYEQYF. The CDR3, as DNA: TGTGCCAGCAGCGTAGCGTCGCTCGGCTACGAGCAGTACTTC. This chain joins TRBV9 and TRBJ2-7, with no clear D. CDR1 is SGDLS, CDR2 YYNGEE, per germline. This CDR3 contains 14 residues. Trimming cost V 0 bases and J 3 bases, with 10 bases left between them.

The V gene is TRBV29-1, the J gene TRBJ1-2, with TRBD1 identical over 10 bases. The CDR3 is made up of 17 amino acids. Germline trimming cut 4 bases from V and 1 base from J; bases unmatched to any gene: 12. CDR1 is SQVTM, CDR2 ANQGSEA, per germline. The CDR3 DNA sequence: TGCAGCGTTGCGGGAATGGGACAGGGGCGATATAACTATGGCTACACCTTC. It yields the protein CSVAGMGQGRYNYGYTF.

The DNA of the CDR3 is TGTGCCAGTAGTATAGATAGACAGATTCAGTACTTC. This encodes CASSIDRQIQYF. The chain has TRBV19 and TRBJ2-4; TRBD1 might be the D (5 bases). The V end was cut by 0 bases, the J end by 10 bases, with 7 bases between. The CDR3 has 12 amino acids. The germline V gene encodes CDR1 LNHDA and CDR2 SQIVND (reference sequence).

The rearrangement joins TRBV13 to TRBJ1-6, with a weak D call TRBD1 (6 bases). Trimming cost V 4 bases and J 4 bases, with 8 bases left between them. Germline V gene sequence: CDR1 PRHDT, CDR2 FYEKMQ (reference sequence). This CDR3 contains 14 residues. DNA for the CDR3: TGTGCCAGCAGCTCGACAGGTTATAATTCACCCCTCCACTTT. Protein: CASSSTGYNSPLHF.

CDR3 protein: CASSQDSGTGQPPQQYF. The CDR3 DNA is TGCGCCAGCAGCCAAGACTCTGGGACAGGACAGCCCCCCCAGCAGTACTTC. The chain recombines TRBV4-1 with TRBJ2-7; TRBD1 aligns across 8 bases. Unmatched junction bases numbered 15, after V lost 0 bases and J lost 8 bases. The CDR3 extends over 17 amino acids. Germline CDR1 and CDR2: MGHRA and YSYEKL.

This rearrangement joins TRBV7-9 to TRBJ2-5; 12 nucleotides agree with TRBD2. V gave up 5 bases and J gave up 4 bases; unmatched junction bases: 8. Germline V gene lookup returns CDR1 SEHNR and CDR2 FQNEAQ (reference sequence). This CDR3 is 16 amino acids long. CDR3 amino acids: CASSTRLAGVGETQYF. The CDR3 DNA sequence: TGTGCCAGCAGCACACGACTAGCGGGGGTCGGAGAGACCCAGTACTTC.

The chain couples TRBV15 to TRBJ2-5; 8 nucleotides line up with TRBD2. CDR3 size: 16 residues. V dropped 0 bases and J dropped 4; count of bases not matched to a gene: 7. Per the germline V gene, CDR1 is LNHNV and CDR2 is YYDKDF (reference sequence). The CDR3 bases are TGTGCCACCAGCAGAGAAATCGGACTAGCACTAGAGACCCAGTACTTC. It specifies CATSREIGLALETQYF. Full variable domain (outside the CDR3, taken from reference TRBV15 and TRBJ2-5): DAMVIQNPRYQVTQFGKPVTLSCSQTLNHNVMYWYQQKSSQAPKLLFHYYDKDFNNEADTPDNFQSRRPNTSFCFLDIRSPGLGDTAMYLCATSREIGLALETQYFGPGTRLLVL.

The V gene is TRBV5-4, the J gene TRBJ1-1, with 8 bases lining up with TRBD1. The CDR3 runs to 15 residues. Unmatched junction bases numbered 13, after V lost 5 bases and J lost 7 bases. Germline-derived CDR1 and CDR2 are SGHNT and YYREEE (reference sequence). The CDR3 loop reads CASRNDRGTRDEAFF. Here the CDR3 DNA reads TGTGCCAGCAGGAATGACAGGGGCACCCGGGATGAAGCTTTCTTT. The variable domain in full, with the rest retrieved from reference TRBV5-4 and TRBJ1-1, is ETGVTQSPTHLIKTRGQQVTLRCSSQSGHNTVSWYQQALGQGPQFIFQYYREEENGRGNFPPRFSGLQFPNYSSELNVNALELDDSALYLCASRNDRGTRDEAFFGQGTRLTVV.